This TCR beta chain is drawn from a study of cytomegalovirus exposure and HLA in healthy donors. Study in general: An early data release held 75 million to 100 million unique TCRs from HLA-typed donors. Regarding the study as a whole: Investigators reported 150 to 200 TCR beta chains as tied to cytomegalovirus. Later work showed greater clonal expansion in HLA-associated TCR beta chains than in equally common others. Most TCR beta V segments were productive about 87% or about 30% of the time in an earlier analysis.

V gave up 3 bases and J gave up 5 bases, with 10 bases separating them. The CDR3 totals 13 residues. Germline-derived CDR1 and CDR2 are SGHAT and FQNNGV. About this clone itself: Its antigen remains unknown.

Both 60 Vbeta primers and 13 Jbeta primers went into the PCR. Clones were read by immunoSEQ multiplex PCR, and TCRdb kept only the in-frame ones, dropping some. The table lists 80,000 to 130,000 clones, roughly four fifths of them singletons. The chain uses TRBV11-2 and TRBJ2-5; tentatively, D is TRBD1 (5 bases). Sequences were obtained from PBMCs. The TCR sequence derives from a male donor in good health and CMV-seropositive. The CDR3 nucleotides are TGTGCCAGCAGCTTGCCAGGGATGGAGACCCAGTACTTC. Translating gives CASSLPGMETQYF.